One and the same sample provided the 19 T cell receptor beta chains below, sequenced in a study. TCRdb reanalysed the RT-PCR reads using MiXCR and keeps one entry per CDR3 protein. Altogether around 700,000 distinct CDR3 sequences are present, over 12% being singletons, with the ten largest covering just over 3.5%. Material: memory CD4+ T cells from blood. All receptors come from a female donor in good health, serving as a healthy control.

The chain is built from TRBV20-1 and TRBJ2-7; D not certain. V was trimmed by 6 bases and J by 0 bases, leaving 18 bases between them. Germline V gene lookup returns CDR1 DFQATT and CDR2 SNEGSKA (reference sequence). The CDR3 totals 15 residues. DNA for the CDR3: TGCAGTGCCCCAACTGGCCGGGTAAGCTCCTACGAGCAGTACTTC. This translates into CSAPTGRVSSYEQYF.

The chain employs TRBV27 and TRBJ2-3; no clear D gene. V shed 5 bases and J shed 6 bases, with 15 bases lying between them. This CDR3 is 14 amino acids long. From germline, CDR1 is MNHEY and CDR2 SMNVEV (reference sequence). Here the CDR3 reads CASSLGRVRDTQYF. In DNA, the CDR3 is TGTGCCAGCAGTCTAGGACGGGTGCGGGATACGCAGTATTTT.

The chain combines TRBV7-2 with TRBJ2-1, with D possibly being TRBD2 (6 bases). The germline gives CDR1 SGHTA, CDR2 FQGNSA. Trimming left V 4 bases short and J 0 bases short, with 10 bases between. The length of the CDR3 is 15 residues. The CDR3 protein is CASSSGLFSYNEQFF. The CDR3 DNA is TGTGCCAGCAGCTCCGGACTATTCTCCTACAATGAGCAGTTCTTC.

Turning to this clonotype: A read error is possible here, since a much larger clone lies one base away. The chain recombines TRBV27 with TRBJ2-7; 7 bases align to TRBD2. V dropped 5 bases and J dropped 3; count of bases not matched to a gene: 13. Germline CDR1 is MNHEY and CDR2 is SMNVEV (reference sequence). The CDR3 extends over 16 amino acids. CDR3 sequence reads: CASSPWEGNAYYEQYF. DNA for the CDR3: TGTGCCAGCAGTCCCTGGGAGGGGAACGCCTACTACGAGCAGTACTTC.

Turning to this clonotype: A much larger clone sits a single nucleotide away, making a read error possible. The chain employs TRBV20-1 and TRBJ2-7, with D perhaps matching TRBD2 (5 bases). This CDR3 has 15 residues. Germline lookup yields CDR1 DFQATT and CDR2 SNEGSKA (reference sequence). The CDR3 bases are TGCAGTGCTAGAGATGGCAGTTCTAGCTCCTACAAGCAGTACTTC. This encodes CSARDGSSSSYKQYF.

Comment on this clonotype: A much larger clone lies one base from this, so it may be a read error. The chain couples TRBV20-1 to TRBJ1-1, with D unclear. Germline V gives CDR1 DFQATT, CDR2 SNEGSKA (reference sequence). The germline V and J ends were trimmed by 6 bases and 2 bases, with 4 bases remaining between them. The CDR3 extends over 10 amino acids. The CDR3 sequence: CSACNTEAFF. The CDR3 nucleotides read TGCAGTGCCTGCAACACTGAAGCTTTCTTT.

The V call is TRBV5-1, the J call TRBJ2-1; TRBD2 aligns across 9 bases. This CDR3 has 15 residues. Trimming removed 2 bases from V and 6 bases from J; junction bases left unmatched: 6. Germline CDR1 and CDR2: SGHRS and YFSETQ. CDR3 protein: CASSFGGGASNEQFF. For the CDR3, the DNA is TGCGCCAGCAGCTTTGGCGGGGGGGCTTCCAATGAGCAGTTCTTC.

The sample holds many counts of this clonotype. The chain recombines TRBV20-1 with TRBJ2-2, with TRBD2 as a possible D gene (6 bases). CDR1 is DFQATT and CDR2 is SNEGSKA in the germline V gene (reference sequence). Trimming pared 6 bases from V and 1 base from J, leaving 12 bases between. The CDR3 runs to 14 residues. In nucleotides, the CDR3 is TGCAGTGCGCGACCGGGACTGAACACCGGGGAGCTGTTTTTT. Translating gives CSARPGLNTGELFF.

This clonotype occurred many times. The chain uses TRBV6-6 and TRBJ2-2; 7 nucleotides match TRBD2. V shed 4 bases, J shed 1 base, and the junction held 3 bases outside the gene matches. The CDR3 is 15 residues long. CDR1 is MNHNY, CDR2 SVGAGI, per germline (reference sequence). This CDR3 reads CASSSASGNTGELFF. The CDR3 nucleotides are TGTGCCAGCAGTTCGGCTAGCGGGAACACCGGGGAGCTGTTTTTT.

This clonotype was recorded at least ten times. The chain is built from TRBV4-3 and TRBJ2-3; D is possibly TRBD1 (5 bases). V was shortened by 0 bases and J by 3 bases, with 10 bases between the two germline ends. The CDR3 is made up of 15 amino acids. The germline V gene encodes CDR1 LGHNA and CDR2 YSLEER. The CDR3 region has the DNA TGCGCCAGCAGCCAAGATTTTCAGGGAACAGATACGCAGTATTTT. It specifies CASSQDFQGTDTQYF.

This sequence joins TRBV5-1 and TRBJ1-1; 8 bases map to TRBD1. The trim removed 4 bases at V and 1 base at J, leaving 12 bases unmatched. The length of the CDR3 is 17 residues. Germline V gene lookup returns CDR1 SGHRS and CDR2 YFSETQ. This CDR3 reads CASSTTGTGAQNTEAFF. The CDR3 nucleotides read TGCGCCAGCAGCACTACCGGGACAGGCGCCCAGAACACTGAAGCTTTCTTT.

This clonotype was found a few times. This chain connects TRBV28 to TRBJ2-3; TRBD1 aligns across 7 bases. Trimming took 1 base from V and 2 from J; bases not matched to a gene: 6. Germline loops: CDR1 MDHEN, CDR2 SYDVKM. The CDR3 loop spans 16 amino acids. The CDR3 protein is CASSLSTGVITDTQYF. The CDR3 region has the DNA TGTGCCAGCAGTTTATCTACAGGGGTTATCACAGATACGCAGTATTTT.

V gene TRBV6-1 combines with J gene TRBJ1-1; the D is unclear. Trimming shortened V by 7 bases and J by 3 bases, and 12 bases separated the two germline ends. Germline V gene data show CDR1 as MNHNS and CDR2 as SASEGT. The length of the CDR3 is 13 residues. DNA of the CDR3: TGTGCCAGCATGCGGGCGGTGCACACTGAAGCTTTCTTT. This sequence encodes CASMRAVHTEAFF.

This clonotype was picked up a small number of times. The V gene is TRBV5-1, the J gene TRBJ2-3; 8 nucleotides align to TRBD1. V shed 4 bases and J 0 bases; nucleotides not matched to a gene: 7. CDR3 size: 16 residues. The germline V gene encodes CDR1 SGHRS and CDR2 YFSETQ. The DNA of the CDR3 is TGCGCCAGCAGCGCGGGACAGGTCTTAAGCACAGATACGCAGTATTTT. It is translated as CASSAGQVLSTDTQYF.

This rearrangement joins TRBV20-1 to TRBJ1-5, with TRBD1 identical over 7 bases. V shed 6 bases, J shed 1 base, and the junction held 6 bases outside the gene matches. This CDR3 spans 14 amino acids. Germline V gene lookup returns CDR1 DFQATT and CDR2 SNEGSKA (reference sequence). The DNA for the CDR3 is TGCAGTGCCCTCAACAGGGGAAGCAATCAGCCCCAGCATTTT. Its translation: CSALNRGSNQPQHF.

This clonotype was seen only a few times. V and J are TRBV10-1 and TRBJ1-1; tentative D call: TRBD1 (5 bases). Germline CDR1 is WNHNN and CDR2 is SYGVQD (reference sequence). CDR3 length: 14 residues. Trimming pared 2 bases from V and 7 bases from J, leaving 14 bases between. The CDR3: CASSEPRRGGEAFF. DNA for the CDR3: TGCGCCAGCAGTGAGCCTCGTAGGGGCGGTGAAGCTTTCTTT.

This clonotype turned up a few times. J is TRBJ2-7 and V is TRBV5-1; tentatively, D is TRBD1 (6 bases). The CDR3 is made up of 13 amino acids. Trimming took 4 bases from V and 2 from J, leaving 10 bases between them. The germline V gene encodes CDR1 SGHRS and CDR2 YFSETQ. This CDR3 reads CASSQGLTYEQYF. Here the CDR3 DNA reads TGCGCCAGCAGCCAGGGGCTTACCTACGAGCAGTACTTC.

The gene calls are TRBV5-1 and TRBJ1-1; D is perhaps TRBD1 (6 bases). In germline, CDR1 is SGHRS, CDR2 YFSETQ. V shed 5 bases and J shed 7 bases, with 15 bases lying between them. CDR3 size: 13 residues. Here the CDR3 DNA reads TGCGCCAGCAGACGGGACAAGGAGATTGAAGCTTTCTTT. Its translation: CASRRDKEIEAFF.

V gene TRBV7-2 combines with J gene TRBJ2-3, with D perhaps TRBD2 (5 bases). V lost 1 base and J lost 2, with 13 bases in between. CDR1 is SGHTA, CDR2 FQGNSA, per germline. The CDR3 sequence is 16 residues long. CDR3 in amino acids: CASSLGASHPTDTQYF. CDR3 in DNA: TGTGCCAGCAGCTTAGGGGCTAGCCACCCCACAGATACGCAGTATTTT.